What follows describes a single T cell receptor beta chain. Many counts were recorded for this clonotype. Its antigen specificity is not known. The record has no base qualities; no much larger clone is one base away. This sample stems from a study of breast tumors, draining lymph nodes, adjacent tissues (dated by TCRdb to the mid-2010s). For the wider study: Breast cancer patients provided tumor, adjacent nontumor tissue and axillary lymph nodes, and the study compared the TCR beta repertoires across these three sources. In human breast cancer, the study set out to assess how tumor, surrounding tissue and draining lymph node repertoires relate to one another and whether T cells might be exchanged between them. Overall study outcomes, separate from this receptor: Tumor T-cell repertoires showed less diversity than lymph node repertoires and more diversity than nontumor tissue repertoires, and tumor T-cell repertoires showed preferential V and J gene usage. Tumor and nontumor tissue repertoires were significantly more similar in luminal-like than in basal-like breast cancer. The conclusion that tumor T cells originate in lymph nodes was framed as consistent with a hypothesis rather than directly demonstrated. A scenario in which most tumor T cells derive from the lymph node and then expand within tumor tissue was judged to be consistent with the data.

Sequencing relied on an Illumina HiSeq 2000. Multiplex PCR amplification was used to build the TCR beta chain libraries. The amplified TCR beta chain products were analyzed by high-throughput sequencing. Using fastp trimming at Q25 and MiXCR clonotype assembly, TCRdb reanalyzed the public sequencing data and kept in-frame beta chains. Entries are consolidated by CDR3 protein sequence, retaining the most common genes and DNA. Within this sample are under 250,000 distinct CDR3 sequences, with about 30% of them counted one time only. Of the sample, roughly 1.5% is held by the ten largest clones. Sequences LGHDT (CDR1) and YNNKEL (CDR2) are obtained from the germline V gene (reference sequence). Ends trimmed: V by 5 bases, J by 6 bases; bases unmatched to a gene: 8. Inclusive of the bounding cysteine and phenylalanine, the CDR3 is 15 residues long. CDR3 DNA is the only sequence kept; it has 45 bases, read in frame from the first base.

The axillary draining lymph nodes of breast cancer patients were the source of the lymph node samples. This sequence originates from a female donor with breast cancer. Some clones in this sample may be carry-over from other donors' samples. The chain is assembled from TRBV3-1 and TRBJ2-2, with 8 bases matching TRBD2. The sample was axillary lymph node tissue. The CDR3 has the sequence CASSISGNLAGELFF. Here is the DNA: TGTGCCAGCAGCATTAGCGGGAACTTGGCCGGGGAGCTGTTTTTT.